The 7 T cell receptor beta chains below were found in one sample sequenced in a study of PD-L1 blockade in urothelial cancer. Only in-frame clones appear in the TCRdb table, and some are missing; sequencing was by immunoSEQ multiplex PCR. Among roughly 51,000 clones listed, about 86% were seen once. Time point specified: pretreatment peripheral blood. This sample comprised PBMCs, obtained around atezolizumab (anti-PD-L1) treatment. These receptors were taken from a man aged 60 to 75 with urothelial cancer.

This chain connects TRBV19 to TRBJ1-5; TRBD1 matches at 9 bases. CDR3 size: 15 residues. The V and J ends lost 3 bases and 5 bases, in that order; junction bases with no gene match: 5. CDR1 LNHDA and CDR2 SQIVND come from the germline V gene (reference sequence). CDR3 loop: CASSMGDRDHQPQHF. The CDR3 DNA follows: TGTGCCAGTAGTATGGGGGACAGGGATCATCAGCCCCAGCATTTT.

The rearrangement joins TRBV30 to TRBJ2-1, with 8 bases that match TRBD1. CDR1 is GTSNPN, CDR2 SVGIG, per germline (reference sequence). CDR3 length equals 19 residues. With V trimmed by 4 bases and J by 4 bases, 21 bases remained unmatched. For the CDR3, the DNA is TGTGCCTGGACCTACCGAACAGGGGGTACGGGAAGTAATTACAATGAGCAGTTCTTC. Amino acids: CAWTYRTGGTGSNYNEQFF.

The genes are TRBV6-5 and TRBJ2-4, with 9 bases lining up with TRBD1. CDR3 length: 14 amino acids. Germline assignment: CDR1 MNHEY and CDR2 SVGAGI. J was trimmed by 4 bases and V by 5 bases; bases with no gene match: 3. The DNA of the CDR3 is TGTGCCAGCAGTGGGGACAGGGCTAAAAACATTCAGTACTTC. Amino acid sequence: CASSGDRAKNIQYF.

This rearrangement joins TRBV25-1 to TRBJ1-1; 9 bases are shared with TRBD1. The CDR3 extends over 15 amino acids. Germline CDR1 and CDR2: MGHDK and SYGVNS. The junction had 9 bases not matched to a gene; V was cut back by 4 bases and J by 6 bases. The CDR3, as DNA: TGTGCCAGCAGTGCCGGGACAGGGAAGGGGGCTGAAGCTTTCTTT. Its protein product is CASSAGTGKGAEAFF.

The rearrangement uses TRBV6-5 and TRBJ1-3; no clear D. The CDR3 runs to 14 residues. Trimming took 2 bases from V and 10 from J, leaving 15 bases between them. Germline V lookup: CDR1 MNHEY, CDR2 SVGAGI. The CDR3, as DNA: TGTGCCAGCAGTTACACATTAACCCAGAAGACCATATATTTT. Translated: CASSYTLTQKTIYF.

V gene TRBV2 combines with J gene TRBJ2-2, with TRBD1 identical over 10 bases. After removal of 4 bases from V and 2 bases from J, the junction contained 1 base not matched to a gene. Germline loops: CDR1 SNHLY, CDR2 FYNNEI. The CDR3 runs to 15 residues. CDR3 sequence: CASSGTGGNTGELFF. DNA of the CDR3: TGTGCCAGCAGTGGGACAGGGGGTAACACCGGGGAGCTGTTTTTT.

The V gene is TRBV10-2, the J gene TRBJ2-5; unclear D gene. Per the germline V gene, CDR1 is WSHSY and CDR2 is SAAADI. Trimming took off 4 bases at V and 5 bases at J, with 17 bases between the two ends. There are 15 residues in the CDR3. CDR3 bases: TGCGCCAGCAGTGCGGCGTCTCTAGTTTACGAGACCCAGTACTTC. As protein: CASSAASLVYETQYF.